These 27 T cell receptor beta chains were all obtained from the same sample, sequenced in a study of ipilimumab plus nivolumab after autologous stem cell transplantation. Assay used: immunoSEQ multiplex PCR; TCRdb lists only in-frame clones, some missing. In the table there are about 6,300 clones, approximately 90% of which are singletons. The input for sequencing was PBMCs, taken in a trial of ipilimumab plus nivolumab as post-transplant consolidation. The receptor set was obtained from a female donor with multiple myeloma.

CDR3 sequence: CASRLRGEAFF. The CDR3 bases are TGTGCCAGCAGATTAAGGGGAGAAGCTTTCTTT. The chain is built from TRBV27 and TRBJ1-1; TRBD1 is a possible D gene (5 bases). The V end lost 6 bases, the J end lost 8 bases, and 10 bases lay between the germline ends. Germline V CDR1 and CDR2: MNHEY, SMNVEV (reference sequence). The CDR3 consists of 11 residues.

CDR3 sequence reads: CASSSRTGNLRSGFGQYF. The CDR3 DNA reads as TGCGCCAGCAGCTCCAGGACAGGGAATCTACGATCAGGGTTCGGGCAGTACTTC. The chain couples TRBV5-1 to TRBJ2-7; 8 positions match TRBD1. Germline CDR1 SGHRS, CDR2 YFSETQ. The CDR3 spans 18 residues. V lost 3 bases, J lost 9 bases, and 23 bases stayed unmatched.

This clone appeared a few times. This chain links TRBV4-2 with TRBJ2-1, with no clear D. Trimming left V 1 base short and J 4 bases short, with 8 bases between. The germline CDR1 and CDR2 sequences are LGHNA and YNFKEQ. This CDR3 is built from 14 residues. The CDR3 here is CASSQVVGYNEQFF. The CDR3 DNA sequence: TGTGCCAGCAGCCAAGTAGTAGGATACAATGAGCAGTTCTTC.

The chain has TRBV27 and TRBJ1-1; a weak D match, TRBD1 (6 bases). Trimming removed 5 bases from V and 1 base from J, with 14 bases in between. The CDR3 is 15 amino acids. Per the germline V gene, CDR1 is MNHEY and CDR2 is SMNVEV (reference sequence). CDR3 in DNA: TGTGCCAGCAGTATACACAGGGTCGGGAACACTGAAGCTTTCTTT. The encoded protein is CASSIHRVGNTEAFF.

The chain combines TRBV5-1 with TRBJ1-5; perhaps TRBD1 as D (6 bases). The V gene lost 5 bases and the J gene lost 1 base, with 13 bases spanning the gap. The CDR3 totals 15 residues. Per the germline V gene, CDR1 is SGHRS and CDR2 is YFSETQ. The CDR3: CASSLQGTSNQPQHF. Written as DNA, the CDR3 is TGCGCCAGCAGTTTACAGGGAACGAGCAATCAGCCCCAGCATTTT.

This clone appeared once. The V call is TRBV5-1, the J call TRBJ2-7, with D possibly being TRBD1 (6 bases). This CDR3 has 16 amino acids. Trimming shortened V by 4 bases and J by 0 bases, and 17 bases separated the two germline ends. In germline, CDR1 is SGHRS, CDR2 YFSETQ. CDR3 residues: CASSPAPGAYSYEQYF. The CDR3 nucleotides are TGCGCCAGCAGCCCGGCCCCAGGGGCGTACTCCTACGAGCAGTACTTC.

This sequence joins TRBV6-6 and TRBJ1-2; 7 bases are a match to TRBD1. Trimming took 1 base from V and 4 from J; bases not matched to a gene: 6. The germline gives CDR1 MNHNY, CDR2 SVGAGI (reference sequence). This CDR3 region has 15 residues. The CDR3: CASSYYRQGAYGYTF. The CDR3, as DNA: TGTGCCAGCAGTTACTACCGACAGGGAGCCTATGGCTACACCTTC.

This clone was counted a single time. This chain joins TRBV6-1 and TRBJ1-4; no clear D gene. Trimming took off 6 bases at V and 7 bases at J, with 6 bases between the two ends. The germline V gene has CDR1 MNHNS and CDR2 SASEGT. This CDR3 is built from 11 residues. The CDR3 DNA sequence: TGTGCCAGCAGGGCGCGTGAAAAACTGTTTTTT. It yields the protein CASRAREKLFF.

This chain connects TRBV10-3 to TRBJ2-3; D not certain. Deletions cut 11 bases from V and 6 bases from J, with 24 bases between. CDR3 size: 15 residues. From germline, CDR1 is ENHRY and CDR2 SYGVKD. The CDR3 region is CAVRGRQSSVDTQYF. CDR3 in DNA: TGTGCCGTCCGCGGCAGGCAGTCTTCCGTGGATACGCAGTATTTT.

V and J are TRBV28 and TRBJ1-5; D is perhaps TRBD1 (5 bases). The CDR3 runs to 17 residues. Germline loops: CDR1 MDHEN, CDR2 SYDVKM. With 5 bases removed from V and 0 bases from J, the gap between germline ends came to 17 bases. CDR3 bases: TGTGCCAGCAGTCCCTTCCCAGGGTATTCTAGCAATCAGCCCCAGCATTTT. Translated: CASSPFPGYSSNQPQHF.

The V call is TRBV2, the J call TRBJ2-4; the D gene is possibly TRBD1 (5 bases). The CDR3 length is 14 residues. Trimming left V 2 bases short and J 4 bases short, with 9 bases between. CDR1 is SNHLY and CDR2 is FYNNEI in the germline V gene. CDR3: CASSETAGKNIQYF. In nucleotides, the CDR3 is TGTGCCAGCAGTGAAACTGCAGGGAAAAACATTCAGTACTTC.

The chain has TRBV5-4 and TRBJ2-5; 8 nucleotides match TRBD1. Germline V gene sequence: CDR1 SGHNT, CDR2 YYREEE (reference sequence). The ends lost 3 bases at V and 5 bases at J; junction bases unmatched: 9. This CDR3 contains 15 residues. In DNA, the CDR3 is TGTGCCAGCAGCTCAGATCGGACAGGGCCGGAGACCCAGTACTTC. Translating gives CASSSDRTGPETQYF.

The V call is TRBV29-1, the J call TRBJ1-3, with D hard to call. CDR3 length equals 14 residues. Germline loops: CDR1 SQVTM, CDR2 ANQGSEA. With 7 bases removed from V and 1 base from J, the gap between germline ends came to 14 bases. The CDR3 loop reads CSARLSRSGNTIYF. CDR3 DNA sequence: TGCAGCGCCCGCCTCTCGAGATCTGGAAACACCATATATTTT.

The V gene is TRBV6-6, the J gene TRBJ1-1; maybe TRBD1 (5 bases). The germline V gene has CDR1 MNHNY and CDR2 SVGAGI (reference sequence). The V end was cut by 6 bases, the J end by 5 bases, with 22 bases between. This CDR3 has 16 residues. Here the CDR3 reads CASSLNLGTGVTEAFF. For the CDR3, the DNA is TGTGCCAGCAGCCTAAATTTAGGGACCGGAGTAACTGAAGCTTTCTTT.

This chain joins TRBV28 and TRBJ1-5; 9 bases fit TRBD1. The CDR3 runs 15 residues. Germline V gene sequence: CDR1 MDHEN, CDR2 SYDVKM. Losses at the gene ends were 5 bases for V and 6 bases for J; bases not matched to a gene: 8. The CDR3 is CASSLTGGHVQPQHF. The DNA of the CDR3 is TGTGCCAGCAGTCTGACAGGGGGACACGTTCAGCCCCAGCATTTT.

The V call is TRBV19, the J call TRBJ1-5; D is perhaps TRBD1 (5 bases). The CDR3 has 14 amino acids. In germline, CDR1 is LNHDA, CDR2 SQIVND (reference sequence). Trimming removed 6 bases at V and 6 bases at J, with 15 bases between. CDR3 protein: CASSPGGSVQPQHF. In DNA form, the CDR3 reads TGTGCCAGTAGCCCGGGGGGGTCTGTTCAGCCCCAGCATTTT.

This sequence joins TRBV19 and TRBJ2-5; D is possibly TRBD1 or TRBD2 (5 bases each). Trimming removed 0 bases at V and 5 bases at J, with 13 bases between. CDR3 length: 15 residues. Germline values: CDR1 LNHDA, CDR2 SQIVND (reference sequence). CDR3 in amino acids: CASSIDPGPGETQYF. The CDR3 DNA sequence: TGTGCCAGTAGTATAGATCCAGGGCCGGGGGAGACCCAGTACTTC.

The CDR3 sequence is CASSLRELDTGELFF. CDR3 nucleotides: TGTGCCAGCAGCCTCAGGGAATTGGACACCGGGGAGCTGTTTTTT. The J gene is TRBJ2-2, the V gene TRBV5-5; weak D call: TRBD1 (5 bases). From germline, CDR1 is SGHKS and CDR2 YYEKEE (reference sequence). V dropped 4 bases and J dropped 3 bases, with 13 bases sitting between them. The CDR3 totals 15 residues.

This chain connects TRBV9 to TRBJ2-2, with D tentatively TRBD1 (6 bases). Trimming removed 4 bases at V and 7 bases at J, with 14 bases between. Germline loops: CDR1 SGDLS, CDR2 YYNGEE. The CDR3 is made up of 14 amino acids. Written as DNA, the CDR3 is TGTGCCAGCAGCACGGACAGTTGGATCGGGGAGCTGTTTTTT. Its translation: CASSTDSWIGELFF.

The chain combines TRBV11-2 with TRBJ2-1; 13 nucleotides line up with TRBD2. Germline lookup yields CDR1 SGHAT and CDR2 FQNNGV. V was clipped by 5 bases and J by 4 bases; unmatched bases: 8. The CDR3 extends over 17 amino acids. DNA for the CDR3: TGTGCCAGCAGCCCAAGAAGGACTAGCGGGAGTTACAATGAGCAGTTCTTC. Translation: CASSPRRTSGSYNEQFF. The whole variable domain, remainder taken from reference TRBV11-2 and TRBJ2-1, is EAGVAQSPRYKIIEKRQSVAFWCNPISGHATLYWYQQILGQGPKLLIQFQNNGVVDDSQLPKDRFSAERLKGVDSTLKIQPAKLEDSAVYLCASSPRRTSGSYNEQFFGPGTRLTVL.

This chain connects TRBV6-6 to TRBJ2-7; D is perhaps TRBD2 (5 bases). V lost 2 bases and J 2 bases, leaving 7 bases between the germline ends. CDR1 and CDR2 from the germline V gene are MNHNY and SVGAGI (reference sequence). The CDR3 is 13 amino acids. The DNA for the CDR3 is TGTGCCAGCAGTTACACGGGGACCTACGAGCAGTACTTC. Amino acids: CASSYTGTYEQYF.

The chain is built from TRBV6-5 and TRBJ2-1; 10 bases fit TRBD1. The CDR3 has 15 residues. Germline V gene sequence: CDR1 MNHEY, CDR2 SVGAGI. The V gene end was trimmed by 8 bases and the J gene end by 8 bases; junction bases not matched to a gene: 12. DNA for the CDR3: TGTGCCAGCCATAGCCCGGGACAGGGGTTGGATGAGCAGTTCTTC. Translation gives CASHSPGQGLDEQFF.

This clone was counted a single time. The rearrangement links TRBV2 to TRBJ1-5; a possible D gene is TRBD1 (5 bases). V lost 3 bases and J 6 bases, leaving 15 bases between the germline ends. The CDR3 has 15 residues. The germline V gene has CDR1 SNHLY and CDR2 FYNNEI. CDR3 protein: CASSDEPRESQPQHF. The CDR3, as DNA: TGTGCCAGCAGTGATGAGCCCAGGGAGTCTCAGCCCCAGCATTTT.

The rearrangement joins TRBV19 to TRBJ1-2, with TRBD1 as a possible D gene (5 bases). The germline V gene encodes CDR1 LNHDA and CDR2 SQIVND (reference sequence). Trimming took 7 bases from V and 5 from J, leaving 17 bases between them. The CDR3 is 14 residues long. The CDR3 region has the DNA TGTGCCAGTAATAGCCAGCCGGGGGGATATGGCTACACCTTC. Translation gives CASNSQPGGYGYTF.

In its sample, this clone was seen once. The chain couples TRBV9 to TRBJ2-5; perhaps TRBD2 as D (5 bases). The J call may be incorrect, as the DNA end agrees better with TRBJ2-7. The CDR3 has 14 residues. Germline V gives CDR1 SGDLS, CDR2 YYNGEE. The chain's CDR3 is CASSAAAGSYEQYF. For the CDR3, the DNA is TGTGCCAGCAGCGCAGCGGCGGGCTCCTACGAGCAGTACTTC.

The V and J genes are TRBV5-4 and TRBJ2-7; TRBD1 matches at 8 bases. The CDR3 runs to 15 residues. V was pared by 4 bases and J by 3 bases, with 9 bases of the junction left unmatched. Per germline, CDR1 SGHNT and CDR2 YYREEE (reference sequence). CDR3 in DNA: TGTGCCAGCAGCCAAGGACAGGGAGGTTACTACGAGCAGTACTTC. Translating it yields CASSQGQGGYYEQYF. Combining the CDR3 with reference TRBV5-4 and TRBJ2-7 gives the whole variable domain ETGVTQSPTHLIKTRGQQVTLRCSSQSGHNTVSWYQQALGQGPQFIFQYYREEENGRGNFPPRFSGLQFPNYSSELNVNALELDDSALYLCASSQGQGGYYEQYFGPGTRLTVT.

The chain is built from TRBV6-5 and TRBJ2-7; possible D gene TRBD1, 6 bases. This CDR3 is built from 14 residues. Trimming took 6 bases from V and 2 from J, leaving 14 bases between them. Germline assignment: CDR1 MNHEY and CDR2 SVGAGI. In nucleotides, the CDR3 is TGTGCCAGCAGCCCCGGGACAAATACCTACGAGCAGTACTTC. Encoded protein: CASSPGTNTYEQYF.